This T cell receptor beta chain was retrieved from a study of OX40 agonist ivuxolimab in advanced cancers. Study-level background: Patients treated during dose escalation were battling hepatocellular carcinoma, melanoma, renal cell or head and neck cancer.

The CDR3 extends over 15 amino acids. CDR1 is SGHTA and CDR2 is FQGNSA in the germline V gene. V was clipped by 2 bases and J by 3 bases; unmatched bases: 2. Study-level results: Clonal expansion by week 6 occurred in CD4+ and CD8+ blood T cells (at 0.1 to 3.0 mg/kg).

This table comes from immunoSEQ multiplex PCR, and its TCRdb copy is limited to in-frame clones, with some not included. The repertoire holds about 7,000 clones, over 70% seen once, with 30% to 40% in the top ten. Worth noting for this clone: Its antigen is still unknown.

The chain carries TRBV7-2 and TRBJ2-1; 9 positions match TRBD2. This TCR was sampled from an adult with an advanced solid tumor such as melanoma, head and neck, liver or kidney cancer. The sample was CD4+ or CD8+ T cells sorted from blood, taken in a trial of the OX40 agonist ivuxolimab. The CDR3 DNA is TGTGCCAGCAGCTTAAATAGCGGGAGCTACAATGAGCAGTTCTTC. This codes for CASSLNSGSYNEQFF.